This entry lists 16 T cell receptor beta chains sequenced from one sample in a study of T cell clones after liver transplantation. Repertoires were generated with immunoSEQ multiplex PCR, while TCRdb's copy carries only in-frame clones and drops some. The sample contains approximately 22,000 clones, over 85% of which appear only once. The sample here was CD8+ T cells from blood, taken 25 months after liver transplant. The receptors shown here come from a human patient who received a liver transplant. Some T cells may be the graft donor's.

V and J are TRBV27 and TRBJ2-1, with 13 bases lining up with TRBD2. V trimming: 2 bases; J trimming: 6 bases; junction bases outside the gene matches: 4. CDR1 is MNHEY and CDR2 is SMNVEV in the germline V gene (reference sequence). The CDR3 loop spans 16 amino acids. CDR3 protein: CASSLVRTSGSNEQFF. DNA of the CDR3: TGTGCCAGCAGTTTAGTCCGGACTAGCGGGAGCAATGAGCAGTTCTTC.

The chain recombines TRBV30 with TRBJ2-7; 12 nucleotides align to TRBD2. J was trimmed by 7 bases and V by 0 bases; bases with no gene match: 13. CDR3 length equals 17 residues. Germline V CDR1 and CDR2: GTSNPN, SVGIG (reference sequence). The DNA of the CDR3 is TGTGCCTGGAGTGTTCGACTAGCGGGAGTCCCTCGGGAAGAGCAGTACTTC. Translating it yields CAWSVRLAGVPREEQYF.

The CDR3 nucleotides are TGTGCCAGCAGCAGAGACGGGGCTAACTATGGCTACACCTTC. This codes for CASSRDGANYGYTF. V gene TRBV5-4 combines with J gene TRBJ1-2; no definite D call. Germline CDR1 SGHNT, CDR2 YYREEE (reference sequence). V lost 4 bases, J lost 0 bases, and 10 bases lay in between. CDR3 size: 14 residues.

This chain connects TRBV15 to TRBJ2-1, with D possibly matching TRBD2 (6 bases). The CDR3 is made up of 17 amino acids. From germline, CDR1 is LNHNV and CDR2 YYDKDF (reference sequence). V was pared by 1 base and J by 5 bases, with 18 bases between. CDR3 sequence: CATSRGVWRERDNEQFF. In nucleotides, the CDR3 is TGTGCCACCAGCAGAGGGGTTTGGCGGGAACGAGACAATGAGCAGTTCTTC. The full variable domain, rest sourced from reference TRBV15 and TRBJ2-1, is DAMVIQNPRYQVTQFGKPVTLSCSQTLNHNVMYWYQQKSSQAPKLLFHYYDKDFNNEADTPDNFQSRRPNTSFCFLDIRSPGLGDTAMYLCATSRGVWRERDNEQFFGPGTRLTVL.

The V gene is TRBV19, the J gene TRBJ2-3; the D call may be TRBD1 or TRBD2 (5 bases each). Germline CDR1 LNHDA, CDR2 SQIVND (reference sequence). The CDR3 length is 15 residues. The V end lost 1 base, the J end lost 6 bases, and 14 bases lay between the germline ends. CDR3 residues: CASSIGTGPRDTQYF. Written as DNA, the CDR3 is TGTGCCAGTAGTATAGGTACGGGGCCCCGGGATACGCAGTATTTT.

This rearrangement joins TRBV4-3 to TRBJ2-1, with a weak D call TRBD1 (6 bases). Germline values: CDR1 LGHNA, CDR2 YSLEER. CDR3 length: 14 residues. The germline V and J ends were trimmed by 4 bases and 4 bases, with 11 bases remaining between them. CDR3 region: CASSPTQGYNEQFF. The CDR3 nucleotides are TGCGCCAGCAGCCCTACCCAGGGGTACAATGAGCAGTTCTTC.

The chain carries TRBV27 and TRBJ2-1; D possibly corresponds to TRBD2 (6 bases). Per the germline V gene, CDR1 is MNHEY and CDR2 is SMNVEV (reference sequence). The CDR3 contains 14 residues. Trimming removed 7 bases from V and 0 bases from J, with 10 bases in between. The CDR3 region has the DNA TGTGCCAGCAAAGACGGGGGCTCCTACAATGAGCAGTTCTTC. It is translated as CASKDGGSYNEQFF.

V and J are TRBV5-5 and TRBJ2-7; 9 positions agree with TRBD2. Germline V gene sequence: CDR1 SGHKS, CDR2 YYEKEE (reference sequence). V shed 4 bases, J shed 7 bases, and the junction held 12 bases outside the gene matches. The CDR3 is 15 amino acids. In DNA, the CDR3 is TGTGCCAGCAGCAGGGGGCGGGAGGGTCTGAGGGAGCAGTACTTC. It is translated as CASSRGREGLREQYF.

The J gene is TRBJ1-1, the V gene TRBV7-3, with 8 bases that match TRBD1. V dropped 3 bases and J dropped 4; count of bases not matched to a gene: 7. The germline V gene encodes CDR1 SGHTA and CDR2 FQGTGA. The CDR3 consists of 15 residues. The CDR3 sequence: CASSLSDRGFTEAFF. The CDR3 DNA sequence: TGTGCCAGCAGCTTGTCAGACAGGGGCTTCACTGAAGCTTTCTTT.

This chain links TRBV10-1 with TRBJ2-3, with TRBD2 matching over 7 bases. CDR3 size: 15 residues. Per the germline V gene, CDR1 is WNHNN and CDR2 is SYGVQD (reference sequence). Trimming took 2 bases from V and 3 from J; bases not matched to a gene: 5. For the CDR3, the DNA is TGCGCCAGCAGTGAGCGGGGAGGGTTGACAGATACGCAGTATTTT. Translated, it gives CASSERGGLTDTQYF.

This chain connects TRBV5-1 to TRBJ2-7, with D possibly being TRBD2 (5 bases). V dropped 4 bases and J dropped 3 bases, with 17 bases sitting between them. Germline V gene lookup returns CDR1 SGHRS and CDR2 YFSETQ. The CDR3 contains 15 residues. The CDR3 here is CASSPDDGVSYEQYF. CDR3 DNA: TGCGCCAGCAGCCCGGACGACGGGGTCAGCTACGAGCAGTACTTC.

V usage is TRBV4-1 and J usage is TRBJ2-3, with 9 bases fitting TRBD2. The germline V gene has CDR1 MGHRA and CDR2 YSYEKL. The junction had 6 bases not matched to a gene; V was cut back by 0 bases and J by 2 bases. There are 17 residues in the CDR3. The CDR3 reads CASSQEGGLAPTDTQYF. The CDR3 bases are TGCGCCAGCAGCCAAGAAGGGGGACTAGCTCCCACAGATACGCAGTATTTT.

V usage is TRBV4-2 and J usage is TRBJ2-7; 7 bases align to TRBD2. J was trimmed by 0 bases and V by 1 base; bases with no gene match: 3. The CDR3 is 15 residues long. Germline V gives CDR1 LGHNA, CDR2 YNFKEQ. CDR3 bases: TGTGCCAGCAGCCAAGGGCTAGCGGCCTCCTACGAGCAGTACTTC. This codes for CASSQGLAASYEQYF.

This chain's CDR3 is CASSPDSYEQYF. The CDR3 DNA sequence: TGTGCCAGTAGTCCCGACAGCTACGAGCAGTACTTC. This chain connects TRBV19 to TRBJ2-7, with a weak D call TRBD1 (5 bases). Trimming shortened V by 5 bases and J by 3 bases, and 8 bases separated the two germline ends. The CDR3 loop spans 12 amino acids. CDR1 is LNHDA and CDR2 is SQIVND in the germline V gene (reference sequence).

The rearrangement links TRBV4-1 to TRBJ2-7; 7 nucleotides line up with TRBD2. V was pared by 4 bases and J by 6 bases, with 12 bases of the junction left unmatched. Germline V gives CDR1 MGHRA, CDR2 YSYEKL. The CDR3 contains 15 residues. For the CDR3, the DNA is TGCGCCAGCAGCCTGGGGGGGGAAGGCTATCTCGAGCAGTACTTC. Encoded protein: CASSLGGEGYLEQYF.

The genes are TRBV21-1 and TRBJ2-7. TRBV21-1 constitutes a pseudogene. The CDR3 is made up of 11 amino acids. This chain's CDR3 is CASSKDYEQYF. DNA for the CDR3: TGTGCCAGCAGCAAGGACTACGAGCAGTACTTC.